A selection of T cell receptor beta chains follows, all from one sample in a study of cytomegalovirus exposure and HLA in healthy donors. The assay was immunoSEQ multiplex PCR, and TCRdb's table has in-frame clones only and misses some. Counted here are about 64,000 clones, more than 60% occurring once; the ten biggest clones make up 14%. Input material: PBMCs. Receptors were obtained from a male donor in good health and CMV-seropositive. The CDR3 runs from the conserved cysteine through the conserved F or W. D genes are given only for firm matches. The size entry is marked missing in some rows and otherwise reads once, few, many or a size class.

>.|TRBJ2-3|TRBV2|.
CASSSGSLDTQYF
TGTGCCAGCTCGTCGGGGAGCTTGGATACGCAGTATTTT
>TRBD1|TRBJ2-2|TRBV4-3|.
CASSPDRVRELFF
TGCGCCAGCAGCCCGGACAGGGTCCGGGAGCTGTTTTTT
>TRBD2|TRBJ2-3|TRBV11-2|.
CASSLGTSGGTDTQYF
TGTGCCAGCAGCCTAGGGACTAGCGGGGGCACAGATACGCAGTATTTT
>.|TRBJ1-5|TRBV9|.
CASMSSQPQHF
TGTGCCAGCATGAGTTCCCAGCCCCAGCATTTT
>TRBD2|TRBJ2-3|TRBV27|.
CASRSLAGGWDTQYF
TGTGCCAGCAGGTCCCTAGCGGGGGGGTGGGATACGCAGTATTTT
>.|TRBJ2-7|TRBV29-1|once
CSVAGSATTGAYEQYF
TGCAGCGTTGCGGGCAGCGCTACGACGGGAGCTTACGAGCAGTACTTC
>TRBD1|TRBJ2-7|TRBV7-8|.
CASSLVKQGSTYEQYF
TGTGCCAGCAGCTTAGTAAAACAGGGGTCGACCTACGAGCAGTACTTC
>TRBD1|TRBJ1-2|TRBV9|.
CASSVNPTGETYGYTF
TGTGCCAGCAGCGTAAACCCTACAGGGGAGACCTATGGCTACACCTTC
>TRBD2|TRBJ2-5|TRBV5-4|.
CASSLGKKRLAGEKETQYF
TGTGCCAGCAGCTTGGGAAAAAAGAGGCTAGCGGGAGAAAAAGAGACCCAGTACTTC
>.|TRBJ2-7|TRBV6-1|.
CASSYFHEQYF
TGTGCCAGCAGTTATTTTCACGAGCAGTACTTC
>.|TRBJ2-7|TRBV18|.
CASSTGDARYEQYF
TGTGCCAGCTCAACGGGGGACGCTCGGTACGAGCAGTACTTC
>.|TRBJ2-7|TRBV6-1|.
CASSELLLRYEQYF
TGTGCCAGCAGTGAACTCTTGCTACGCTACGAGCAGTACTTC
>TRBD2|TRBJ2-1|TRBV19|.
CASSTGTSANRHYNEQFF
TGTGCCAGTAGTACCGGGACTAGCGCAAACCGACATTACAATGAGCAGTTCTTC
>TRBD1|TRBJ1-2|TRBV19|.
CASTPDRGEFYGYTF
TGTGCCAGTACACCCGACAGGGGAGAGTTCTATGGCTACACCTTC
>TRBD1|TRBJ1-2|TRBV10-2|once
CASSGQGAGGYTF
TGCGCCAGCAGCGGACAGGGGGCGGGTGGCTACACCTTC
>TRBD1|TRBJ1-3|TRBV4-1|few
CASSQSRDRGTGNTIYF
TGCGCCAGCAGCCAATCCCGGGACAGGGGAACTGGAAACACCATATATTTT
>.|TRBJ1-1|TRBV12-1|.
CASSFKGENTEAFF
TGTGCCAGCAGCTTTAAGGGGGAGAACACTGAAGCTTTCTTT
>TRBD1|TRBJ2-7|TRBV2|few
CATARGQVSVYEQYF
TGTGCCACCGCCCGGGGACAGGTATCGGTCTACGAGCAGTACTTC
>.|TRBJ2-5|TRBV7-9|.
CASSRRTVEETQYF
TGTGCCAGCAGCCGTCGGACAGTGGAAGAGACCCAGTACTTC
>.|TRBJ2-5|TRBV11-2|.
CASSLAGETQYF
TGTGCCAGCAGCCTCGCGGGAGAGACCCAGTACTTC
>TRBD2|TRBJ2-1|TRBV7-3|.
CASSLVPSGGGSYNEQFF
TGTGCCAGCAGCTTAGTGCCTAGCGGGGGGGGCTCCTACAATGAGCAGTTCTTC
>TRBD2|TRBJ2-5|TRBV4-1|few
CASSLQIERGARETQYF
TGCGCCAGCAGCCTACAAATTGAGCGGGGGGCCCGGGAGACCCAGTACTTC
>TRBD1|TRBJ1-1|TRBV18|.
CASSEGQGKTEAFF
TGTGCCAGCTCTGAAGGACAGGGTAAGACTGAAGCTTTCTTT
>TRBD1|TRBJ1-5|TRBV15|.
CATSRDAGGGQPQHF
TGTGCCACCAGCAGAGATGCAGGGGGTGGGCAGCCCCAGCATTTT
>TRBD2|TRBJ2-7|TRBV19|.
CASSSLAGGSYEQYF
TGTGCCAGTAGCTCACTAGCGGGGGGATCCTACGAGCAGTACTTC
>.|TRBJ2-7|TRBV11-2|.
CATHDSLSYEQYF
TGTGCCACCCACGACAGCCTCTCCTACGAGCAGTACTTC
>.|TRBJ1-5|TRBV6-1|.
CASSERPGSQHF
TGTGCCAGCAGTGAACGTCCAGGGTCCCAGCATTTT
>.|TRBJ1-2|TRBV5-1|.
CASSPDSGRGGYTF
TGCGCCAGCAGCCCGGACAGCGGCAGGGGTGGCTACACCTTC
>.|TRBJ1-1|TRBV4-1|few
CASSQRFEGVNTEAFF
TGCGCCAGCAGCCAACGATTTGAGGGGGTCAACACTGAAGCTTTCTTT
>.|TRBJ1-5|TRBV27|.
CASAYRDNQPQHF
TGTGCCAGCGCATACAGGGATAATCAGCCCCAGCATTTT
>.|TRBJ2-7|TRBV7-2|.
CASSLARGLDEQYF
TGTGCCAGCAGCTTAGCGCGCGGCCTAGACGAGCAGTACTTC
>.|TRBJ2-7|TRBV6-1|few
CASSEVDSSYEQYF
TGTGCCAGCAGTGAAGTAGACAGCTCCTACGAGCAGTACTTC
>.|TRBJ2-3|TRBV6-6|.
CASNELGAGDTQYF
TGTGCCAGCAACGAACTAGGTGCAGGAGATACGCAGTATTTT
>.|TRBJ1-2|TRBV28|.
CASSSADISYGYTF
TGTGCCAGCAGTTCGGCCGACATTAGCTATGGCTACACCTTC
>.|TRBJ1-1|TRBV18|.
CASSLAWGGMNTEAFF
TGTGCCAGCTCACTGGCTTGGGGGGGAATGAACACTGAAGCTTTCTTT
>TRBD1|TRBJ2-2|TRBV11-2|.
CASSPRTGGYGELFF
TGTGCCAGCAGCCCTCGGACAGGGGGGTACGGGGAGCTGTTTTTT
>.|TRBJ2-7|TRBV9|few
CASSASRGSSSYEQYF
TGTGCCAGCAGCGCCTCCCGGGGATCCTCATCCTACGAGCAGTACTTC
>TRBD2|TRBJ2-3|TRBV6-1|once
CASNDIGRGGDTDTQYF
TGTGCCAGCAATGATATCGGGCGGGGGGGGGACACAGATACGCAGTATTTT
>.|TRBJ2-2|TRBV30|.
CAWSVPPGLPPGELFF
TGTGCCTGGAGTGTACCCCCGGGACTCCCCCCCGGGGAGCTGTTTTTT
>TRBD1|TRBJ2-1|TRBV5-1|.
CASSLAGGNEQFF
TGCGCCAGCAGCCTCGCAGGGGGCAATGAGCAGTTCTTC
>.|TRBJ1-1|TRBV6-1|.
CASRQLMNTEAFF
TGTGCCAGCCGACAGTTAATGAACACTGAAGCTTTCTTT
>.|TRBJ1-2|TRBV6-5|.
CATLFLYGYTF
TGTGCCACCCTTTTTCTCTATGGCTACACCTTC
>.|TRBJ1-2|TRBV27|.
CASRLGASTRGYTF
TGTGCCAGCAGGTTGGGGGCCTCTACTCGTGGCTACACCTTC
>TRBD1|TRBJ1-4|TRBV5-8|.
CASSLQGVEEKLFF
TGTGCCAGCAGCTTACAGGGGGTCGAGGAAAAACTGTTTTTT
>TRBD1|TRBJ2-7|TRBV7-2|.
CASSFGQGYEQYF
TGTGCCAGCAGCTTCGGACAGGGATACGAGCAGTACTTC
>.|TRBJ2-5|TRBV5-5|.
CASSFLARERETQYF
TGTGCCAGCAGCTTTCTGGCCAGGGAACGCGAGACCCAGTACTTC